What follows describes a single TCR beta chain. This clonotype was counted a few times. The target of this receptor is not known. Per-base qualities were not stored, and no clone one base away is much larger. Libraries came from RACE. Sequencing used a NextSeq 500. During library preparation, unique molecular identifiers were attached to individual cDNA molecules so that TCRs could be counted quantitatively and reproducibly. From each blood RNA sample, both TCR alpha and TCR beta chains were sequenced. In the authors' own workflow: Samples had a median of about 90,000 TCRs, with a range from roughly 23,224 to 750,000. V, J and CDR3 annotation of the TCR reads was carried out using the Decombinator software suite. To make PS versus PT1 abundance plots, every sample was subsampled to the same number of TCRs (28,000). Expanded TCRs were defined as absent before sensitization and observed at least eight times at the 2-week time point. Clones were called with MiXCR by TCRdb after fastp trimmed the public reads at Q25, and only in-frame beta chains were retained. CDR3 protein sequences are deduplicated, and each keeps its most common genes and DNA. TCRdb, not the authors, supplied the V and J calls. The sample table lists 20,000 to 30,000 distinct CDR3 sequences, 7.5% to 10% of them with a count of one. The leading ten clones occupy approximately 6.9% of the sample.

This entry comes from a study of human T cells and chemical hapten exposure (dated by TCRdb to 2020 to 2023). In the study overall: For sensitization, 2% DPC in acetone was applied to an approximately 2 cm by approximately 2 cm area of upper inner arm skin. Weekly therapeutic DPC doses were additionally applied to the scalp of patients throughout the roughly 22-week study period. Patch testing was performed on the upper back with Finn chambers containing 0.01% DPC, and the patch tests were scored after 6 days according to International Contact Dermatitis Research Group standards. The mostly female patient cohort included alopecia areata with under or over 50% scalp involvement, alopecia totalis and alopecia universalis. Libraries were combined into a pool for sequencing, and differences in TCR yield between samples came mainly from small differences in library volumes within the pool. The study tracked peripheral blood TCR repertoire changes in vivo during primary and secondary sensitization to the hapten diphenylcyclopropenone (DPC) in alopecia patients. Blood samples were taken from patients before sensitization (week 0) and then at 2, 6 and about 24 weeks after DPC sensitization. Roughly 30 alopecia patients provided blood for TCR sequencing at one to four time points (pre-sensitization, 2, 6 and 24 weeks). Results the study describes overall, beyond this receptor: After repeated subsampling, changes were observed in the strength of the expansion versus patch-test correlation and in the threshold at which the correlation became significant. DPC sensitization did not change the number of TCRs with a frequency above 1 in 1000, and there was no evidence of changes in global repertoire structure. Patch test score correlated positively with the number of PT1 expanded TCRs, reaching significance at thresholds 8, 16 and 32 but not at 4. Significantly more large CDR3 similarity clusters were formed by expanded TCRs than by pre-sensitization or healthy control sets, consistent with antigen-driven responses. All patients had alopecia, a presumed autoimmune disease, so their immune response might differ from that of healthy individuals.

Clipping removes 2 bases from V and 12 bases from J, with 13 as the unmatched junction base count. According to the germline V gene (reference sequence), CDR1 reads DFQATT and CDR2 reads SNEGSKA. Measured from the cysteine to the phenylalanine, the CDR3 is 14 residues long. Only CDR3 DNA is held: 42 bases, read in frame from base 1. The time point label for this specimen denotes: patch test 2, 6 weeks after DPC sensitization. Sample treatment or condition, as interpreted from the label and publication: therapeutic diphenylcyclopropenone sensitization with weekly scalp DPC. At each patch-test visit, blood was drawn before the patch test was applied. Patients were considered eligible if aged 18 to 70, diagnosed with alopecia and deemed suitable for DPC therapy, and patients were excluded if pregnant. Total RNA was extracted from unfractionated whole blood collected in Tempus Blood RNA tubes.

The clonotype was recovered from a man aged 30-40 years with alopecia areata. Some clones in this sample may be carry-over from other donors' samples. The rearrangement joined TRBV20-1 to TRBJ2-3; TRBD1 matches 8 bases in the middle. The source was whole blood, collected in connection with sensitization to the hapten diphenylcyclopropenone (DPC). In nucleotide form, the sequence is TGCAGTGCTAGACTCCGAGGGACAGGAGAGGACCAGTATTTT. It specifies CSARLRGTGEDQYF.